The clone carrying this TCR beta chain was seen only once. This record belongs to a study of blood T cell repertoires in COVID-19. Study in general: The United States, Italy and Spain supplied acute and convalescent COVID-19 samples.

Authors' data handling: Estimated nucleated cell counts came from reference gene primer amplification. Assay: immunoSEQ multiplex PCR; the TCRdb copy retains only in-frame clones and omits some. V and J calls and clone size are those listed in that table; D and trimming were worked out from the DNA. The sample consists of some 55,000 clones, around nine tenths of them appearing once. Unmatched junction bases numbered 7, after V lost 3 bases and J lost 5 bases. Looked up from germline, CDR1 is MNHNS and CDR2 is SASEGT. CDR3 length equals 15 residues. J is TRBJ2-5 and V is TRBV6-1; 9 nucleotides match TRBD2. Sequences were obtained from peripheral blood. This clonotype was obtained from a human donor in a cohort sampled during active COVID-19. CDR3 amino acids: CASSDQAGGVETQYF. CDR3 coding DNA: TGTGCCAGCAGTGACCAAGCGGGGGGTGTTGAGACCCAGTACTTC.